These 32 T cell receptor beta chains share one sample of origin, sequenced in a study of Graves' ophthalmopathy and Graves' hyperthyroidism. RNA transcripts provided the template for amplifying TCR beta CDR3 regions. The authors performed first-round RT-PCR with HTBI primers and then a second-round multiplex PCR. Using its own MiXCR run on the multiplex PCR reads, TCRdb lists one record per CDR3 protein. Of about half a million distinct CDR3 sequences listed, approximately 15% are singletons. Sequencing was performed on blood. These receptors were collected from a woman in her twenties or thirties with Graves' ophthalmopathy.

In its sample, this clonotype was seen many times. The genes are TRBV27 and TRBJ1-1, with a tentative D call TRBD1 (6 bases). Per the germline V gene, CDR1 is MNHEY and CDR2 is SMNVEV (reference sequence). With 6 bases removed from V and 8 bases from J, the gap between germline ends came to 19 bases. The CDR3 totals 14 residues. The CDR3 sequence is CASRTNGGSPEAFF. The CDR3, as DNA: TGTGCCAGCAGAACTAATGGGGGCAGCCCGGAAGCTTTCTTT.

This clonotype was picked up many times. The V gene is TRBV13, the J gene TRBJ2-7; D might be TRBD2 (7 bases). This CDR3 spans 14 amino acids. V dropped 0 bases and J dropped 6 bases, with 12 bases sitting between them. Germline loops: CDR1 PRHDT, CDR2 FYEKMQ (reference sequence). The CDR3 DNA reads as TGTGCCAGCAGCTTAGGAGGGGGGGCCCCCGAGCAGTACTTC. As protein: CASSLGGGAPEQYF.

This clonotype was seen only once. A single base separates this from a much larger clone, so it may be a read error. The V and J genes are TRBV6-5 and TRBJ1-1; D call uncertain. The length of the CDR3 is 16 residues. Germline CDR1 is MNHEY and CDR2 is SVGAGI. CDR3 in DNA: TGTGCCAGCAGTTACGCCAGCGGGTCGGGGAACGCTGAAGCTTTCTTT. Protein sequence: CASSYASGSGNAEAFF.

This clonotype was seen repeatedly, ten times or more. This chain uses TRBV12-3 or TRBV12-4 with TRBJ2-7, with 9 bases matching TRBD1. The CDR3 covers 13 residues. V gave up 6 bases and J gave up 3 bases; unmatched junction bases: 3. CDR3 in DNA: TGTGCCAGCAGCAAGACAGGGGGCTACGAGCAGTACTTC. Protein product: CASSKTGGYEQYF.

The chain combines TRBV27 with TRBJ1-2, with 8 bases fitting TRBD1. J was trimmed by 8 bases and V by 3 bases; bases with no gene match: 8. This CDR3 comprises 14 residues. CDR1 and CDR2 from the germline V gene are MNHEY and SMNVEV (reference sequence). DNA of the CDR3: TGTGCCAGCAGTTTGGGCAGGGGGCATGGGGGCTACACCTTC. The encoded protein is CASSLGRGHGGYTF.

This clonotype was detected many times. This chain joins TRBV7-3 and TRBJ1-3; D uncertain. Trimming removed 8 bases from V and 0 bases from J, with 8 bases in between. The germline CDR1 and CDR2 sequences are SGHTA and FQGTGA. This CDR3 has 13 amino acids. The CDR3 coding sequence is TGTGCCAGCGGAGACGGCTCTGGAAACACCATATATTTT. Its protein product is CASGDGSGNTIYF.

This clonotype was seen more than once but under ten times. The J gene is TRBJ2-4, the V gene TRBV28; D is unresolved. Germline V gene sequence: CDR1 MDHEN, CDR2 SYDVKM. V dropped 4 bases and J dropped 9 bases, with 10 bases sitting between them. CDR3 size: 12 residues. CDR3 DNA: TGTGCCAGCAGTTCCCTTTTTCTCATTCAGTACTTC. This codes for CASSSLFLIQYF.

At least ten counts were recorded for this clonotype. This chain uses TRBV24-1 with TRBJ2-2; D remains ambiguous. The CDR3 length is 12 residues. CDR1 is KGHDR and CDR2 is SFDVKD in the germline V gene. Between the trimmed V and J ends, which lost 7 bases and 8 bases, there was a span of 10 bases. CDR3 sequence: CATRTSRGELFF. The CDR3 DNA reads TGTGCCACCAGAACGAGCAGGGGGGAGCTGTTTTTT.

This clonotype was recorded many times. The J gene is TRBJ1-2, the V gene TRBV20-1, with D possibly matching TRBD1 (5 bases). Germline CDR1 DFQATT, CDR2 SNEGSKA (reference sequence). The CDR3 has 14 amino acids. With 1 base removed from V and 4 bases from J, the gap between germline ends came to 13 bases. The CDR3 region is CSARGRREAYGYTF. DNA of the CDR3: TGCAGTGCTAGAGGGCGCAGGGAAGCCTATGGCTACACCTTC.

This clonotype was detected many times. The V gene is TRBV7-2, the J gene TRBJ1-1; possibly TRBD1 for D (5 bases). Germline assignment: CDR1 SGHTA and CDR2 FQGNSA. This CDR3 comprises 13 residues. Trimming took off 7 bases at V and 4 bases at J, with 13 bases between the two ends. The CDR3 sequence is CASTQGRGTEAFF. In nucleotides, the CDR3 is TGTGCCAGCACCCAAGGGAGGGGCACTGAAGCTTTCTTT.

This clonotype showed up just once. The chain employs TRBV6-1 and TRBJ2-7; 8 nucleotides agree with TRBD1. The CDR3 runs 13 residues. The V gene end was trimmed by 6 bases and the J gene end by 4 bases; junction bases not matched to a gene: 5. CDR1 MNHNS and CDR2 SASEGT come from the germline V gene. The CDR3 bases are TGTGCCAGCAGCCGGGGACAGGAGTACGAGCAGTACTTC. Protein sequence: CASSRGQEYEQYF.

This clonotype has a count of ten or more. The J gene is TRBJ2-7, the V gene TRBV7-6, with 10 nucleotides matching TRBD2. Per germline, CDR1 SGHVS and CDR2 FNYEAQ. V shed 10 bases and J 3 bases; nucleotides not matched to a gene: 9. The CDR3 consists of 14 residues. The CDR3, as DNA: TGTGCCACCCGGATACTAGCGGGACACTACGAGCAGTACTTC. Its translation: CATRILAGHYEQYF.

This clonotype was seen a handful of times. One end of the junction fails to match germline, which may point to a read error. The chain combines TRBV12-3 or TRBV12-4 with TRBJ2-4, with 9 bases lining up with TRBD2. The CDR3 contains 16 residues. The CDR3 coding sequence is TGTGCCAGCAGTCAGAAGCGGGAGGATGCCAAAAACATTAAGTACTTC. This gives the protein CASSQKREDAKNIKYF.

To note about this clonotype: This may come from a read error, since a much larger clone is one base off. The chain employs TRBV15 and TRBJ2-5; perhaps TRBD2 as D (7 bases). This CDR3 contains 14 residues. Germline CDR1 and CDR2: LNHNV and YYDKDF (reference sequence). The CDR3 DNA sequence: TGTGTCACCTGGGGCGGGGGCCTTGAAGAGACCCAGTACTTC. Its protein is CVTWGGGLEETQYF.

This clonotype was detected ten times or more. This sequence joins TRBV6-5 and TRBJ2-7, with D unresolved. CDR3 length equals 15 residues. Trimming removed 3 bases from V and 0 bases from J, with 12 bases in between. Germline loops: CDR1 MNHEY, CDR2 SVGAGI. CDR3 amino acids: CASSYRDASSYEQYF. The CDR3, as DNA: TGTGCCAGCAGTTATAGGGATGCTAGCTCCTACGAGCAGTACTTC.

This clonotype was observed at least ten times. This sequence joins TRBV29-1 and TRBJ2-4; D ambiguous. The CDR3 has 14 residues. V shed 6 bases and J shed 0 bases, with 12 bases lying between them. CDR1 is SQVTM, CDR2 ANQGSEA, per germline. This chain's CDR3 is CSVAGTVAKNIQYF. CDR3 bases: TGCAGCGTGGCAGGAACAGTAGCCAAAAACATTCAGTACTTC. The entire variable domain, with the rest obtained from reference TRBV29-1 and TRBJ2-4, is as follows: SAVISQKPSRDICQRGTSLTIQCQVDSQVTMMFWYRQQPGQSLTLIATANQGSEATYESGFVIDKFPISRPNLTFSTLTVSNMSPEDSSIYLCSVAGTVAKNIQYFGAGTRLSVL.

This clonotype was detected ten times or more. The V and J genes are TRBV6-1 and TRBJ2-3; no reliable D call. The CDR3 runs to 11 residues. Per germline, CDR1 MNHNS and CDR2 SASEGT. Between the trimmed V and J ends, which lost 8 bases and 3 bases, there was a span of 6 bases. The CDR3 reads CASGFTDTQYF. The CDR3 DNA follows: TGTGCCAGCGGCTTTACAGATACGCAGTATTTT.

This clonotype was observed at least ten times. This CDR3 reads CSARSLSGRWDEQYF. The CDR3 DNA follows: TGCAGTGCTAGATCACTCAGCGGGAGATGGGACGAGCAGTACTTC. The chain links TRBV20-1 to TRBJ2-7, with 8 nucleotides matching TRBD2. The V and J ends lost 2 bases and 5 bases, in that order; junction bases with no gene match: 11. This CDR3 region has 15 residues. Germline V gene sequence: CDR1 DFQATT, CDR2 SNEGSKA (reference sequence).

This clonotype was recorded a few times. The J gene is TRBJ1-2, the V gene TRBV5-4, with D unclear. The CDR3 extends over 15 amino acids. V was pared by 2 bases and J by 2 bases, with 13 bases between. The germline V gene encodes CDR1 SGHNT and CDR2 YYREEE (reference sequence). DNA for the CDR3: TGTGCCAGCAGCTTCCCTTCCGTAGGGAACTATGGCTACACCTTC. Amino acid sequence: CASSFPSVGNYGYTF. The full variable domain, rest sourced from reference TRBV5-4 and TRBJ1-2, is ETGVTQSPTHLIKTRGQQVTLRCSSQSGHNTVSWYQQALGQGPQFIFQYYREEENGRGNFPPRFSGLQFPNYSSELNVNALELDDSALYLCASSFPSVGNYGYTFGSGTRLTVV.

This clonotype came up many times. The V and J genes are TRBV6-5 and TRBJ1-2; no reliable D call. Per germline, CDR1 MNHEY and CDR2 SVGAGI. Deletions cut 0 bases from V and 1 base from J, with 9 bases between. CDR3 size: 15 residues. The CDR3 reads CASSYSSPDNYGYTF. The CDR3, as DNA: TGTGCCAGCAGTTACTCGTCGCCAGATAACTATGGCTACACCTTC.

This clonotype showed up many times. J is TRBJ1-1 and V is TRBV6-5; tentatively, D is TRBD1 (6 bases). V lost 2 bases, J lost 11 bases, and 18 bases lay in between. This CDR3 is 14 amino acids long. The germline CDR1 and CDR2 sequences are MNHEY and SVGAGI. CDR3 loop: CASSYRGWQSLAFF. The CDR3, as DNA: TGTGCCAGCAGTTACAGGGGGTGGCAGTCGCTGGCTTTCTTT.

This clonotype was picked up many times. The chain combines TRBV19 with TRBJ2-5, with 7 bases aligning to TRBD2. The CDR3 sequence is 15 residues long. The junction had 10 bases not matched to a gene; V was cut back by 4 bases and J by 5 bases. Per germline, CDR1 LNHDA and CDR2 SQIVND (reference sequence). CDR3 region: CASSTSSGWGETQYF. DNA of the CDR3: TGTGCCAGTAGTACATCTAGCGGCTGGGGGGAGACCCAGTACTTC.

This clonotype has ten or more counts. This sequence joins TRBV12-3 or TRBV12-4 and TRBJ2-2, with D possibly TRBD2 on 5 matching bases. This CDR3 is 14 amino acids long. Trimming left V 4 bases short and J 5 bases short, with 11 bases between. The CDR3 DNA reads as TGTGCCAGCAGTTACCCAGGAGGAACCGGGGAGCTGTTTTTT. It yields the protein CASSYPGGTGELFF.

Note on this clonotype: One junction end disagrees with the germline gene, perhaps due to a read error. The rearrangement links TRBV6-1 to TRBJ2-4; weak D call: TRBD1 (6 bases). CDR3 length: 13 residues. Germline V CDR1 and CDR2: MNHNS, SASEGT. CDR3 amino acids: CASSAGAKNIKYF. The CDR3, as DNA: TGTGCCAGCAGTGCAGGGGCCAAAAACATTAAGTACTTC.

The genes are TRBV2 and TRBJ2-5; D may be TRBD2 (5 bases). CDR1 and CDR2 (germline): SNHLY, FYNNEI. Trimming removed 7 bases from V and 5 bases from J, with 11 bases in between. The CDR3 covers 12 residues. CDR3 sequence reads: CASNRGFETQYF. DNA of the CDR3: TGTGCCAGCAATCGGGGATTTGAGACCCAGTACTTC.

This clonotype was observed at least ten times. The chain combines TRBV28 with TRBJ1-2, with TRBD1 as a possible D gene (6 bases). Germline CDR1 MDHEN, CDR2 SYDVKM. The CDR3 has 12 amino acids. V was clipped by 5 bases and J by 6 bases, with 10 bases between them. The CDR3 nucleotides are TGTGCCAGCAGTGGGGACATCGATGGCTACACCTTC. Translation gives CASSGDIDGYTF.

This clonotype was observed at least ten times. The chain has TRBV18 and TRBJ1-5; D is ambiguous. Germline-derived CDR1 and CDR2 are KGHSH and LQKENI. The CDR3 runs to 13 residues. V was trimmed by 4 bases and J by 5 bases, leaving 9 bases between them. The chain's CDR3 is CASSHGGDQPQHF. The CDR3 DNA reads TGTGCCAGCTCACACGGCGGTGATCAGCCCCAGCATTTT.

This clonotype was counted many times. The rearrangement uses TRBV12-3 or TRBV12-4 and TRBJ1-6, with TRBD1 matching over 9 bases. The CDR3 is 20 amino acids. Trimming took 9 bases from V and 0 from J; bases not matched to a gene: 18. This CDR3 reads CARGKLGQGGGSSYNSPLHF. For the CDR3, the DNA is TGTGCCAGGGGGAAATTGGGACAGGGTGGTGGGAGCTCCTATAATTCACCCCTCCACTTT.

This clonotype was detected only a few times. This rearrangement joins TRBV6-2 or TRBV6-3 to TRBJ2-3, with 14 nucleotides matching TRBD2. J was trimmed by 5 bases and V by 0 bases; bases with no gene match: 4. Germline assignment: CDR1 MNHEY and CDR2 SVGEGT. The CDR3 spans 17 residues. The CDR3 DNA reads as TGTGCCAGCAGTTACTCGACTAGCGGGAGGGCCAAAGATACGCAGTATTTT. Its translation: CASSYSTSGRAKDTQYF.

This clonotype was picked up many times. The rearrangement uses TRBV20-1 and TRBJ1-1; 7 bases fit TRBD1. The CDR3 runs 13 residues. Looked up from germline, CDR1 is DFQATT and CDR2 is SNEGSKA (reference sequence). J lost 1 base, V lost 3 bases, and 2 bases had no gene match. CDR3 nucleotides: TGCAGTGCTAGCGGGACAGCGAACACTGAAGCTTTCTTT. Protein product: CSASGTANTEAFF.

The CDR3 loop is CASSLAPTGELFF. In DNA form, the CDR3 reads TGTGCCAGCAGCTTAGCCCCCACCGGGGAGCTGTTTTTT. This rearrangement joins TRBV7-2 to TRBJ2-2; D uncertain. CDR1 and CDR2 from the germline V gene are SGHTA and FQGNSA. This CDR3 is built from 13 residues. V was pared by 0 bases and J by 4 bases, with 3 bases between.

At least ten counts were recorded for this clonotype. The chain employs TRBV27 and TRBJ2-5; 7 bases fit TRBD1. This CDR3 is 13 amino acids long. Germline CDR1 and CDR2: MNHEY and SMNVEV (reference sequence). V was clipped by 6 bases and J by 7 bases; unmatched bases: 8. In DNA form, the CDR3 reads TGTGCCAGCAGCTCGACAGGGTTTGCGACCCAGTACTTC. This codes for CASSSTGFATQYF.